This paragraph covers one T cell receptor (beta chain) sequence. The table came from immunoSEQ multiplex PCR; TCRdb's copy has only in-frame clones and leaves some out. Here the sample spans about 84,000 clones, around 79% being singletons. The data derive from a study of blood T cell repertoires in COVID-19. This CDR3 has 15 amino acids. V dropped 0 bases and J dropped 4 bases, with 13 bases sitting between them. Looked up from germline, CDR1 is MNHEY and CDR2 is SVGAGI. The specimen was peripheral blood. This rearrangement joins TRBV6-5 to TRBJ2-7, with a possible D match to TRBD2 (6 bases). The receptor's source is a man aged 45-65 years with active or convalescent COVID-19. CDR3 in amino acids: CASSYSVQGGYEQYF. CDR3 coding DNA: TGTGCCAGCAGTTACTCGGTTCAGGGAGGATACGAGCAGTACTTC.